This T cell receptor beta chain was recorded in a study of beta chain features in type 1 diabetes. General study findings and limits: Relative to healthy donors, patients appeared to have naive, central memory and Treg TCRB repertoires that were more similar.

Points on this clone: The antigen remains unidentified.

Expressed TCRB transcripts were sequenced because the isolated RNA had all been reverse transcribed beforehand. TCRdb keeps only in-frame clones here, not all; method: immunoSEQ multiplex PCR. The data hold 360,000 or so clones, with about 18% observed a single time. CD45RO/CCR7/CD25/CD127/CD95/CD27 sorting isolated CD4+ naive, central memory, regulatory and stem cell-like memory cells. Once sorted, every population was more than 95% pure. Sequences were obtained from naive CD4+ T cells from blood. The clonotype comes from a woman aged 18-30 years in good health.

CDR3 loop: CASSLDSNYGYTF. CDR3 nucleotide sequence: TGTGCCAGCAGCTTAGACAGCAACTATGGCTACACCTTC. The chain is built from TRBV9 and TRBJ1-2; D perhaps matches TRBD1 (5 bases). This CDR3 spans 13 amino acids. The germline V gene has CDR1 SGDLS and CDR2 YYNGEE. The ends were cut back, 4 bases at V and 2 bases at J, with 9 bases in the middle.